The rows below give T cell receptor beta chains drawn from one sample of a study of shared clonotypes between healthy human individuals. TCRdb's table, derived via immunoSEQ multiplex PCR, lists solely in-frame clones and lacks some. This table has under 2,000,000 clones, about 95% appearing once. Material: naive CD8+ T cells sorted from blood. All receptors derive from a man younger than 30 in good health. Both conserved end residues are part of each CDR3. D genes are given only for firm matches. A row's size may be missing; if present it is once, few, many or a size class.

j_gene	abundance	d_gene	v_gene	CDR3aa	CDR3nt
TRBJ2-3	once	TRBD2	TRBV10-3	CAISEFTGGDTDTQYF	TGTGCCATCAGTGAGTTTACCGGGGGGGACACAGATACGCAGTATTTT
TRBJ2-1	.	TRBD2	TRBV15	CATSRELAGGDEQFF	TGTGCCACCAGCAGAGAACTAGCGGGAGGCGATGAGCAGTTCTTC
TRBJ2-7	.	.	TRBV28	CASSLGLLSYEQYF	TGTGCCAGCAGTTTAGGGCTCCTCTCCTACGAGCAGTACTTC
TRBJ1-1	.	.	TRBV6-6	CASLVKVEAFF	TGTGCCAGCCTTGTAAAGGTAGAAGCTTTCTTT
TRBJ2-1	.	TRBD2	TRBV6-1	CASPSLAGGRGEQFF	TGTGCCAGCCCGTCGTTAGCGGGGGGTAGGGGTGAGCAGTTCTTC
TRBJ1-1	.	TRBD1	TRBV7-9	CASSSTTGGAGTEAFF	TGTGCCAGCAGCTCCACAACAGGGGGCGCCGGAACTGAAGCTTTCTTT
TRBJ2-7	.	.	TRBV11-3	CAGPAPAEQYF	TGTGCCGGCCCCGCTCCCGCCGAGCAGTACTTC
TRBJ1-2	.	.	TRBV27	CATQTNPGIGGYTF	TGTGCCACCCAAACCAACCCAGGGATAGGAGGCTACACCTTC
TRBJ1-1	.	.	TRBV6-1	CASPESFNTEAFF	TGTGCCAGCCCGGAGTCTTTTAACACTGAAGCTTTCTTT
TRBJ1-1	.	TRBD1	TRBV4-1	CASSQAGTVNTEAFF	TGCGCCAGCAGCCAAGCCGGGACAGTGAACACTGAAGCTTTCTTT
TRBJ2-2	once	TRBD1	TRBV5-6	CASSHETGDTGELFF	TGTGCCAGCAGCCACGAAACAGGGGACACCGGGGAGCTGTTTTTT
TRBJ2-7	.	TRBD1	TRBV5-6	CASSAAGTGDYEQYF	TGTGCCAGCAGCGCGGCCGGGACAGGGGACTACGAGCAGTACTTC
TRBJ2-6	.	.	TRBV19	CASSIVGAFSGANVLTF	TGTGCCAGTAGTATAGTCGGGGCCTTCTCTGGGGCCAACGTCCTGACTTTC
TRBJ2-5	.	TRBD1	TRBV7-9	CASSQSPGQGGETQYF	TGTGCCAGCAGCCAGTCTCCGGGACAGGGGGGAGAGACCCAGTACTTC
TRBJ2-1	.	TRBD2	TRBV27	CASSPYGGGYNEQFF	TGTGCCAGCAGTCCCTATGGGGGGGGATACAATGAGCAGTTCTTC
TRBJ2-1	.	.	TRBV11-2	CASSPTRASSYNEQFF	TGTGCCAGCAGTCCAACGCGAGCTAGCTCCTACAATGAGCAGTTCTTC
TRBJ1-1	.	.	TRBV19	CASSIGGLDTEAFF	TGTGCCAGTAGTATAGGGGGGCTGGACACTGAAGCTTTCTTT
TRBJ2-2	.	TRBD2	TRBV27	CASSDGLAGFTGELFF	TGTGCCAGCAGTGACGGACTAGCGGGATTCACCGGGGAGCTGTTTTTT
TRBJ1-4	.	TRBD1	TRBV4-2	CASSPLGTGRDEKLFF	TGTGCCAGCAGCCCGTTGGGGACAGGGAGGGATGAAAAACTGTTTTTT
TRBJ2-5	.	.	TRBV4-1	CASSHQKGEETQYF	TGCGCCAGCAGCCATCAGAAAGGAGAAGAGACCCAGTACTTC
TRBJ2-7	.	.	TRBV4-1	CASSQDTTGSTYEQYF	TGCGCCAGCAGCCAAGATACGACCGGGTCTACCTACGAGCAGTACTTC
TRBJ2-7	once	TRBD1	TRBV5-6	CASSLEGQGSHEQYF	TGTGCCAGCAGCTTGGAGGGACAGGGATCCCACGAGCAGTACTTC
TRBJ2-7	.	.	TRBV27	CASSLLAPGGYSYEQYF	TGTGCCAGCAGTTTATTGGCACCCGGAGGCTATTCCTACGAGCAGTACTTC
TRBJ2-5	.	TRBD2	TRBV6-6	CASSYLAGEETQYF	TGTGCCAGCAGTTACCTAGCGGGTGAAGAGACCCAGTACTTC
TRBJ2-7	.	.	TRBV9	CASSVEDSPYEQYF	TGTGCCAGCAGCGTCGAAGACAGCCCCTACGAGCAGTACTTC
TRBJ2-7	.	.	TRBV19	CASIGPDYEQYF	TGTGCCAGTATTGGCCCTGACTACGAGCAGTACTTC
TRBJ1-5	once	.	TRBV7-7	CASSLDGNQPQHF	TGTGCTAGCAGCTTAGACGGGAATCAGCCCCAGCATTTT
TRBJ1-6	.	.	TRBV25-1	CASSESWVNSPLHF	TGTGCCAGCAGTGAATCTTGGGTGAATTCACCCCTCCACTTT
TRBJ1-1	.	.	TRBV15	CATAQGRTEAFF	TGTGCCACAGCTCAGGGCAGGACTGAAGCTTTCTTT
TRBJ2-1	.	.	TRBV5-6	CASAYSSYNEQFF	TGTGCCAGCGCGTACAGCTCCTACAATGAGCAGTTCTTC
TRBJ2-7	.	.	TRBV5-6	CASSLVGSGYEQYF	TGTGCCAGCAGCTTGGTCGGGAGCGGGTACGAGCAGTACTTC
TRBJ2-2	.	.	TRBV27	CASSLYSGLTGELFF	TGTGCCAGCAGTTTATACTCCGGCCTAACCGGGGAGCTGTTTTTT
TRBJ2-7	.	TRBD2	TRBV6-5	CASRTSGTIVYEQYF	TGTGCCAGCAGGACCTCCGGGACTATCGTCTACGAGCAGTACTTC
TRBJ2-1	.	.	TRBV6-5	CASSYAGPHLEQFF	TGTGCCAGCAGTTACGCCGGGCCCCATCTGGAGCAGTTCTTC
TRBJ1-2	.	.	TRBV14	CASSQDRVNYGYTF	TGTGCCAGCAGCCAAGATCGCGTAAACTATGGCTACACCTTC
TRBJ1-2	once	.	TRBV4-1	CASSQDVPRGSSGYTF	TGCGCCAGCAGCCAAGATGTCCCCAGGGGAAGTTCCGGCTACACCTTC
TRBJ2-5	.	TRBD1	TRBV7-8	CASTAQGAQETQYF	TGTGCCAGCACCGCCCAGGGGGCCCAAGAGACCCAGTACTTC
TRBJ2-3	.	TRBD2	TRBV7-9	CASSLLASGGHTDTQYF	TGTGCCAGCAGCTTATTGGCTAGCGGGGGTCACACAGATACGCAGTATTTT
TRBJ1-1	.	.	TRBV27	CASSSTEGETMNTEAFF	TGTGCCAGCAGTTCAACGGAAGGGGAAACGATGAACACTGAAGCTTTCTTT
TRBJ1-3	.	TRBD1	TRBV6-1	CASSGQGGGNTIYF	TGTGCCAGCAGTGGACAGGGTGGTGGAAACACCATATATTTT
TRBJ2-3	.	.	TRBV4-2	CASSQVYTDTQYF	TGTGCCAGCAGCCAAGTCTACACAGATACGCAGTATTTT
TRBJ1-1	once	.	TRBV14	CASSQGHYTEAFF	TGTGCCAGCAGCCAAGGGCACTACACTGAAGCTTTCTTT
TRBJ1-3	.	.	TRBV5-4	CASSLDRSSGNTIYF	TGTGCCAGCAGCTTGGACCGATCCTCTGGAAACACCATATATTTT
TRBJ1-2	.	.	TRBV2	CASSEVTGIGANYGYTF	TGTGCCAGCAGTGAAGTAACAGGGATTGGAGCTAACTATGGCTACACCTTC
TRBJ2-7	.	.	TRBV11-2	CASSGEYEQYF	TGTGCCAGCAGCGGGGAATACGAGCAGTACTTC
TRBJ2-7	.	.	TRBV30	CAWSVGVGYEQYF	TGTGCCTGGAGTGTGGGGGTGGGGTACGAGCAGTACTTC
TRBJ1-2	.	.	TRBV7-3	CASSLTGGSDGYTF	TGTGCCAGCAGCTTAACGGGGGGCTCGGATGGCTACACCTTC
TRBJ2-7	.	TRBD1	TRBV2	CASMGSGGYEQYF	TGTGCCAGCATGGGCTCAGGGGGCTACGAGCAGTACTTC
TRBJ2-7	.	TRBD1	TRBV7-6	CASSSEPGQGVEYF	TGTGCCAGCAGCTCCGAACCGGGACAGGGGGTGGAGTACTTC
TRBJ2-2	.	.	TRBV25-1	CASSVLAGGELFF	TGTGCCAGCAGTGTCCTAGCCGGCGGGGAGCTGTTTTTT
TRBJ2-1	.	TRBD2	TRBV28	CASSSPVLAGGLNEQFF	TGTGCCAGCAGCTCCCCTGTCCTAGCGGGGGGGCTAAATGAGCAGTTCTTC
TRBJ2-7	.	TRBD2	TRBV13	CASSLGHGLAGRIPYEQYF	TGTGCCAGCAGCTTAGGCCACGGACTAGCGGGAAGGATTCCCTACGAGCAGTACTTC
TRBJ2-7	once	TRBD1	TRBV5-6	CASSQTGWYEQYF	TGTGCCAGCAGCCAGACAGGGTGGTACGAGCAGTACTTC
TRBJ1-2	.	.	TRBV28	CASTLTDYYGYTF	TGTGCCAGCACCCTAACCGACTACTATGGCTACACCTTC
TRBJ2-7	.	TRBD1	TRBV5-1	CASSPLPGTGVGEQYF	TGCGCCAGCAGCCCACTACCCGGGACAGGGGTAGGGGAGCAGTACTTC